Presented here are 13 T cell receptor beta chains from one specimen sequenced in a study of blood T cell repertoires in COVID-19. Data came from immunoSEQ multiplex PCR; TCRdb stores just in-frame clones and leaves some out. Of roughly 260,000 clones detected, 75% to 95% appear once; the ten largest clones hold under 3%. Sequenced: peripheral blood. These receptors all stem from a person aged 18-35 years with COVID-19, enrolled during active disease.

J is TRBJ2-6 and V is TRBV6-2 or TRBV6-3; D perhaps matches TRBD1 (6 bases). The V end was cut by 2 bases, the J end by 0 bases, with 11 bases between. This CDR3 comprises 17 residues. Germline V lookup: CDR1 MNHEY, CDR2 SVGEGT. The CDR3 bases are TGTGCCAGCAGTTACCCTGGACAGCCCTCTGGGGCCAACGTCCTGACTTTC. It specifies CASSYPGQPSGANVLTF.

The chain is built from TRBV5-1 and TRBJ1-1, with TRBD1 identical over 8 bases. Trimming removed 2 bases from V and 5 bases from J; junction bases left unmatched: 2. The CDR3 loop spans 13 amino acids. Germline V gene lookup returns CDR1 SGHRS and CDR2 YFSETQ. CDR3: CASSFTGGTEAFF. The CDR3 DNA reads as TGCGCCAGCAGCTTTACAGGGGGGACTGAAGCTTTCTTT.

The chain links TRBV6-2 or TRBV6-3 to TRBJ1-5; 8 nucleotides align to TRBD1. Trimming cost V 0 bases and J 3 bases; bases outside gene matches: 4. In germline, CDR1 is MNHEY, CDR2 SVGEGT. The CDR3 totals 16 residues. CDR3 nucleotide sequence: TGTGCCAGCAGTTACTCGACGACAGGGGACAATCAGCCCCAGCATTTT. It yields the protein CASSYSTTGDNQPQHF.

The gene calls are TRBV20-1 and TRBJ1-1; D might be TRBD1 (6 bases). CDR3 size: 12 residues. Germline-derived CDR1 and CDR2 are DFQATT and SNEGSKA (reference sequence). V dropped 3 bases and J dropped 10 bases, with 15 bases sitting between them. CDR3 bases: TGCAGTGCTAGTGGGGGGCCAGATGGAGCTTTCTTT. Its translation: CSASGGPDGAFF.

The chain is built from TRBV5-1 and TRBJ2-7, with 13 bases lining up with TRBD2. J gave up 5 bases and V 4 bases, and 6 bases lay outside the gene matches. Germline V gene lookup returns CDR1 SGHRS and CDR2 YFSETQ. This CDR3 spans 15 amino acids. CDR3 protein: CASSPRTSGSNEQYF. Here the CDR3 DNA reads TGCGCCAGCAGCCCCCGGACTAGCGGGAGTAACGAGCAGTACTTC. The variable domain in full, with the rest retrieved from reference TRBV5-1 and TRBJ2-7, is KAGVTQTPRYLIKTRGQQVTLSCSPISGHRSVSWYQQTPGQGLQFLFEYFSETQRNKGNFPGRFSGRQFSNSRSEMNVSTLELGDSALYLCASSPRTSGSNEQYFGPGTRLTVT.

The chain uses TRBV4-1 and TRBJ2-3, with D unresolved. V was cut by 0 bases and J by 6 bases, with 13 bases left in between. This CDR3 region has 15 residues. Germline CDR1 reads MGHRA; CDR2 reads YSYEKL. The chain's CDR3 is CASSQESPLIDTQYF. CDR3 nucleotide sequence: TGCGCCAGCAGCCAAGAGAGCCCGCTTATTGATACGCAGTATTTT.

This sequence joins TRBV6-4 and TRBJ2-1; 12 nucleotides agree with TRBD1. The CDR3 loop spans 15 amino acids. V lost 2 bases and J lost 5; bases outside the gene matches: 1. Per germline, CDR1 MRHNA and CDR2 SNTAGT. The CDR3 DNA reads TGTGCCAGCAGTGACGGGACAGGGGGCCACAATGAGCAGTTCTTC. It translates to CASSDGTGGHNEQFF.

CDR3: CATSDSPAGDRQLFF. The CDR3 nucleotides are TGTGCCACCAGTGATTCCCCAGCGGGAGATCGACAGCTGTTTTTT. This chain connects TRBV24-1 to TRBJ2-2, with 8 bases that match TRBD2. This CDR3 is built from 15 residues. Germline CDR1 KGHDR, CDR2 SFDVKD. The junction had 10 bases not matched to a gene; V was cut back by 2 bases and J by 12 bases.

V gene TRBV7-9 combines with J gene TRBJ1-3; D is unresolved. The CDR3 is 12 amino acids. CDR1 SEHNR and CDR2 FQNEAQ come from the germline V gene (reference sequence). Deletions cut 6 bases from V and 0 bases from J, with 3 bases between. In nucleotides, the CDR3 is TGTGCCAGCAGGGCCTCTGGAAACACCATATATTTT. Translation: CASRASGNTIYF. Variable domain in full (rest from reference TRBV7-9 and TRBJ1-3): DTGVSQNPRHKITKRGQNVTFRCDPISEHNRLYWYRQTLGQGPEFLTYFQNEAQLEKSRLLSDRFSAERPKGSFSTLEIQRTEQGDSAMYLCASRASGNTIYFGEGSWLTVV.

This clone has only one observation. The chain is built from TRBV18 and TRBJ1-2; possible D gene TRBD1, 6 bases. The V gene's germline CDR1 is KGHSH and CDR2 LQKENI. V was trimmed by 1 base and J by 8 bases, leaving 14 bases between them. This CDR3 region has 14 residues. DNA for the CDR3: TGTGCCAGCTCACCACTAGAGACAGGTGACGGCTACACCTTC. This codes for CASSPLETGDGYTF. The full variable domain, rest sourced from reference TRBV18 and TRBJ1-2, is NAGVMQNPRHLVRRRGQEARLRCSPMKGHSHVYWYRQLPEEGLKFMVYLQKENIIDESGMPKERFSAEFPKEGPSILRIQQVVRGDSAAYFCASSPLETGDGYTFGSGTRLTVV.

The V call is TRBV7-9, the J call TRBJ2-5, with 12 bases aligning to TRBD2. With V trimmed by 5 bases and J by 1 base, 5 bases remained unmatched. CDR1 is SEHNR and CDR2 is FQNEAQ in the germline V gene (reference sequence). The CDR3 covers 16 residues. Here the CDR3 DNA reads TGTGCCAGCAGCCCGGCTAGCGGGAGGGCCCAAGAGACCCAGTACTTC. This sequence encodes CASSPASGRAQETQYF.

V is TRBV18 and J is TRBJ2-5; 7 nucleotides line up with TRBD1. The junction had 10 bases not matched to a gene; V was cut back by 1 base and J by 5 bases. CDR1 is KGHSH, CDR2 LQKENI, per germline. This CDR3 contains 16 residues. The CDR3 region is CASSPLRQGAGETQYF. The CDR3 DNA sequence: TGTGCCAGCTCACCACTGAGACAGGGAGCCGGGGAGACCCAGTACTTC.

This chain connects TRBV11-2 to TRBJ1-1; D is unresolved. Germline V CDR1 and CDR2: SGHAT, FQNNGV. The CDR3 is 16 residues long. V gave up 4 bases and J gave up 1 base, with 16 bases separating them. CDR3 residues: CASSSTRRSGNTEAFF. DNA for the CDR3: TGTGCCAGCAGCTCGACTCGGCGGTCCGGGAACACTGAAGCTTTCTTT.